This T cell receptor (beta chain) was recorded in a study of blood T cell repertoires in COVID-19. The overall study: The United States, Italy and Spain provided the acute and convalescent COVID-19 samples.

Participants were aged about 18 to 90 years, lived in under 25 US areas, and enrolled virtually. Cohorts were assigned according to the clinical history that participants reported. The CDR3 runs 15 residues. Germline lookup yields CDR1 KGHSH and CDR2 LQKENI. V was pared by 4 bases and J by 5 bases, with 8 bases of the junction left unmatched. The protocol was immunoSEQ multiplex PCR, while the TCRdb copy is restricted to in-frame clones and leaves out a portion. Counted here are approximately 150,000 clones, 84% occurring once; the ten biggest clones make up about 15%. This sequence was found in a man in his fifties who had recovered from COVID-19. V gene TRBV18 combines with J gene TRBJ1-1; 9 positions match TRBD1. The sequenced sample consisted of PBMCs or T cells enriched from blood (not recorded which). The CDR3 DNA reads as TGTGCCAGCTCACTCAACGACGGACAGGGGACTGAAGCTTTCTTT. Amino acid sequence: CASSLNDGQGTEAFF.